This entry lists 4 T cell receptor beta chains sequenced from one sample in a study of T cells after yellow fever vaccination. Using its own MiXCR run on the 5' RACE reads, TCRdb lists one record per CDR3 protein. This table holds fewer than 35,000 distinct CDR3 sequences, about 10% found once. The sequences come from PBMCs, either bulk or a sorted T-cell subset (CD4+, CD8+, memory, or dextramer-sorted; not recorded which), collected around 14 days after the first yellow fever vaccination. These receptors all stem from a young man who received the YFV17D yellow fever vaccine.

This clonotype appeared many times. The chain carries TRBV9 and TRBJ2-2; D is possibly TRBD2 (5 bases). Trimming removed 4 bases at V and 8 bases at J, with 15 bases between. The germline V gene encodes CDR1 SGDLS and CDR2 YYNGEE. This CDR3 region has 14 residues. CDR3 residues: CASSIRTGGGELFF. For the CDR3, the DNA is TGTGCCAGCAGCATTCGGACCGGCGGGGGGGAGCTGTTTTTT.

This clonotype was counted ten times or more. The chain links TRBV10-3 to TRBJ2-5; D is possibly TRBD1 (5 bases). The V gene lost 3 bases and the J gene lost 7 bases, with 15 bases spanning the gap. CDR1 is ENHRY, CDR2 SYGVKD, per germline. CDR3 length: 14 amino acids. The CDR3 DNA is TGTGCCATCAGTGATCAAGGGCAGCAGGGGACCCAGTACTTC. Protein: CAISDQGQQGTQYF.

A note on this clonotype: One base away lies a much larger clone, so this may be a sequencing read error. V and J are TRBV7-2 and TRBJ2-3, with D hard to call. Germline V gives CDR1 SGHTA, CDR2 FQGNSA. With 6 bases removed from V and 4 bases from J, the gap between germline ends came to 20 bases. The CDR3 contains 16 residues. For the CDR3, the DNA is TGTGCCAGCAGGAAGTACATCACCCCGTGGGCAGATACGCAGTATTTT. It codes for CASRKYITPWADTQYF.

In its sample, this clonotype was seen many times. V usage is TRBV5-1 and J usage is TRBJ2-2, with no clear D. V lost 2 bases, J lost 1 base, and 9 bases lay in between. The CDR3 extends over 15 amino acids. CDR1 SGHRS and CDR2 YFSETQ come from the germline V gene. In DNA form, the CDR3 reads TGCGCCAGCAGCTTTCATGAACTGAACACCGGGGAGCTGTTTTTT. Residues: CASSFHELNTGELFF.